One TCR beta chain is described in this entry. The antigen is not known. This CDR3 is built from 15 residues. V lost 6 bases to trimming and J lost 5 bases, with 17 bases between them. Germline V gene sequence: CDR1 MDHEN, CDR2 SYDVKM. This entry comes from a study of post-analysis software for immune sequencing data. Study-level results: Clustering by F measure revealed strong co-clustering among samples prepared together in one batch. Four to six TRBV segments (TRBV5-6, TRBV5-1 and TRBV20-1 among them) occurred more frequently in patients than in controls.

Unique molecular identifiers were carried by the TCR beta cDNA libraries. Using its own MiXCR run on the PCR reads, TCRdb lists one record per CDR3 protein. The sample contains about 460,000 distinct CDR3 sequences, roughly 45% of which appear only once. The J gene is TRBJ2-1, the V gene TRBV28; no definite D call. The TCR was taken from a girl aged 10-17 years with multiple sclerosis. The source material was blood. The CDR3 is CASSLALSTNNEQFF. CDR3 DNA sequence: TGTGCCAGCAGCTTGGCCCTGAGTACGAACAATGAGCAGTTCTTC.